This paragraph covers one T cell receptor beta chain sequence. The antigen is not known. This sample stems from a study of vaccination and CD4 T cells after COVID-19. The CDR3 runs to 15 residues. Germline assignment: CDR1 SGHNT and CDR2 YYREEE (reference sequence). V shed 2 bases and J shed 7 bases, with 13 bases lying between them. Sequenced with the Oncomine TCR Beta short-read assay was DNA taken from cultured CD4+ T cells. Each CDR3 protein is one row after TCRdb ran MiXCR on the PCR reads. Of roughly 12,000 distinct CDR3 sequences listed, 50% to 60% are singletons. The treatment denotes: approximately nine-day PBMC culture with coronavirus spike peptide pools or control peptides (ViraFEST assay).

Sample: CD4+ T cells from blood, cultured in vitro. The sequence derives from a human donor who had recovered from COVID-19. The gene calls are TRBV5-4 and TRBJ1-6; a possible D gene is TRBD1 (5 bases). The CDR3 DNA follows: TGTGCCAGCAGCTTCTCCGGGGCCAGAAATTCACCCCTCCACTTT. Amino acid sequence: CASSFSGARNSPLHF.